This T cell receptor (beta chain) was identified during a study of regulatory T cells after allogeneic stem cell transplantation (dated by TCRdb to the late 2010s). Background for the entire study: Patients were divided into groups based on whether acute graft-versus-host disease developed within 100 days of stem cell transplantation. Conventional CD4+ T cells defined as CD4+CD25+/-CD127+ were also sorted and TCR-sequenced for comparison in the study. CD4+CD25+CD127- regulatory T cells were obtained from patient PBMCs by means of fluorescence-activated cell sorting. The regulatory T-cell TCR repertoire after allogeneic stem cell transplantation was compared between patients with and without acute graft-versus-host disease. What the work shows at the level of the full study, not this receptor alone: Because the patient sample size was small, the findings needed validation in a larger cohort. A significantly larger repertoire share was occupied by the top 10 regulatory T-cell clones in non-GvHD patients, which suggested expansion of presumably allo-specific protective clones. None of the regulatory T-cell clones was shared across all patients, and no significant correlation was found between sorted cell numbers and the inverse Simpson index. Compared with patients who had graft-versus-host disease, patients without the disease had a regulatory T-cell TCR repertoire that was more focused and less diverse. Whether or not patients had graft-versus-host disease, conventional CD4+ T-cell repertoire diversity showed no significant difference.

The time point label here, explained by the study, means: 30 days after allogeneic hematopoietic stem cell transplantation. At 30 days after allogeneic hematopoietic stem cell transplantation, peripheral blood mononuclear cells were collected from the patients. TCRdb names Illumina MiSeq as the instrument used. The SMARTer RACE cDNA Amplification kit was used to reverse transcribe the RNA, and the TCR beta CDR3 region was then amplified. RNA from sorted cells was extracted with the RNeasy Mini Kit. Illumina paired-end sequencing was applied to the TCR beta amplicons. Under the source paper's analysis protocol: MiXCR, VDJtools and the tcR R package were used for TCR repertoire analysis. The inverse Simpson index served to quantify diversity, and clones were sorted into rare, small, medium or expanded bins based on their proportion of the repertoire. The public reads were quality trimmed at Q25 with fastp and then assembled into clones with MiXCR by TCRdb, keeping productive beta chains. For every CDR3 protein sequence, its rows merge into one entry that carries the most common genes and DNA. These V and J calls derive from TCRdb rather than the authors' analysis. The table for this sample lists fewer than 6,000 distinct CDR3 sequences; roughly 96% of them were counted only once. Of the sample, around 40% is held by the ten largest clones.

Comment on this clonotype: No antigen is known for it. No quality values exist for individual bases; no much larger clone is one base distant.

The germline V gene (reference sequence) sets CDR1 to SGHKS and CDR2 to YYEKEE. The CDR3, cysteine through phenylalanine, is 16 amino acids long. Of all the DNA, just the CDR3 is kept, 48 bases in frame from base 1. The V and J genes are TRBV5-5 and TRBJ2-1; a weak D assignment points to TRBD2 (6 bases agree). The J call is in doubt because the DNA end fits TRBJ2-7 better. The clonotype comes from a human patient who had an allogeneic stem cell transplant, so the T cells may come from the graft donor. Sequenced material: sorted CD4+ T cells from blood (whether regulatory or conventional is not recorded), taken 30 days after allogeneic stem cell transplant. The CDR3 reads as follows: CASSLIARGPYNEQYF. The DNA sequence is TGTGCCAGCAGCTTGATCGCGCGGGGCCCCTACAATGAGCAGTACTTC.